These 13 T cell receptor beta chains share one sample of origin, sequenced in a study of T-cell reconstitution after alpha-beta-depleted transplantation in children. Unique molecular identifiers tagged the TCRbeta library. TCRdb re-called the PCR reads through MiXCR, storing one row per CDR3 protein. The profile covers 200,000 to 250,000 distinct CDR3 sequences, with roughly 8.2% appearing a single time and under 8% taken by the ten largest. Source: PBMCs, mostly from graft donor cells, taken 180 days after TCRalphabeta/CD19-depleted stem cell transplant. These receptors came from a male patient younger than 18 who had a stem cell transplant for acute lymphoblastic leukemia, so the T cells may come from the graft donor.

The sample holds many counts of this clonotype. The rearrangement links TRBV12-3 or TRBV12-4 to TRBJ2-5, with 8 nucleotides matching TRBD2. The J segment lost 7 bases and the V segment lost 4 bases, leaving 8 bases of the junction unmatched. This CDR3 spans 14 amino acids. The CDR3 protein is CASSYYERGLTQYF. CDR3 sequence (DNA): TGTGCCAGCAGTTACTATGAGCGGGGGTTGACCCAGTACTTC.

This clonotype was observed many times. The chain recombines TRBV29-1 with TRBJ1-2, with D uncertain. Germline V gene sequence: CDR1 SQVTM, CDR2 ANQGSEA. CDR3 length: 14 amino acids. Deletions cut 2 bases from V and 12 bases from J, with 22 bases between. CDR3 in amino acids: CSVESIGRTTSHTF. CDR3 nucleotide sequence: TGCAGCGTTGAATCGATAGGCCGAACCACCAGCCACACCTTC.

This clonotype was detected ten times or more. The rearrangement uses TRBV12-3 or TRBV12-4 and TRBJ2-3; 10 positions match TRBD2. V lost 7 bases and J lost 2; bases outside the gene matches: 6. The CDR3 runs to 15 residues. The CDR3: CASKLAGLLTDTQYF. As DNA, the CDR3 is TGTGCCAGCAAACTAGCGGGGCTTCTCACAGATACGCAGTATTTT.

This clonotype is judged medium-sized (0.01 to 0.1%). The chain is built from TRBV3-1 and TRBJ2-7; D not certain. CDR3 length: 15 residues. Trimming shortened V by 1 base and J by 0 bases, and 10 bases separated the two germline ends. Germline assignment: CDR1 LGHDT and CDR2 YNNKEL (reference sequence). The CDR3 DNA is TGTGCCAGCAGCCAAGTTTCCCGCAGCTCCTACGAGCAGTACTTC. This translates into CASSQVSRSSYEQYF.

V is TRBV7-8 and J is TRBJ2-1; TRBD1 matches 9 bases. V trimming: 4 bases; J trimming: 7 bases; junction bases outside the gene matches: 5. CDR1 and CDR2 from the germline V gene are SGHVS and FQNEAQ. This CDR3 comprises 14 residues. This chain's CDR3 is CASSSRDRVNEQFF. CDR3 coding DNA: TGTGCCAGCAGCTCGCGGGACAGGGTTAATGAGCAGTTCTTC.

Ten or more counts support this clonotype. The rearrangement uses TRBV6-1 and TRBJ1-2, with 9 bases aligning to TRBD1. V shed 6 bases and J 0 bases; nucleotides not matched to a gene: 8. Germline CDR1 and CDR2: MNHNS and SASEGT. This CDR3 has 16 amino acids. CDR3 sequence (DNA): TGTGCCAGCAGACAACCGGGACAGGGATCTAACTATGGCTACACCTTC. Protein sequence: CASRQPGQGSNYGYTF.

This clonotype was observed at least ten times. The chain is built from TRBV12-3 or TRBV12-4 and TRBJ1-6, with no clear D. V lost 5 bases and J 7 bases, leaving 21 bases between the germline ends. The CDR3 totals 17 residues. CDR3 sequence (DNA): TGTGCCAGCAGTCCTACCGTCACGACCATAAGGAATTCACCCCTCCACTTT. This codes for CASSPTVTTIRNSPLHF.

At least ten counts were recorded for this clonotype. The chain has TRBV29-1 and TRBJ2-7; D may be TRBD1 (6 bases). The CDR3 is 16 residues long. The germline V gene encodes CDR1 SQVTM and CDR2 ANQGSEA. The V end lost 0 bases, the J end lost 2 bases, and 17 bases lay between the germline ends. This CDR3 is CSVEDSETGEPYEQYF. In DNA, the CDR3 is TGCAGCGTTGAAGATAGCGAGACAGGAGAACCCTACGAGCAGTACTTC.

This clonotype was detected many times. This chain uses TRBV7-8 with TRBJ2-3, with 8 bases matching TRBD2. The CDR3 is 16 amino acids. CDR1 and CDR2 from the germline V gene are SGHVS and FQNEAQ. With V trimmed by 5 bases and J by 4 bases, 11 bases remained unmatched. The CDR3, as DNA: TGTGCCAGCAGCATGCTACGGGGGGGGCATCCAGATACGCAGTATTTT. Amino acids: CASSMLRGGHPDTQYF.

This clonotype has at least ten counts. The gene calls are TRBV27 and TRBJ1-1, with D uncertain. The V gene lost 5 bases and the J gene lost 2 bases, with 12 bases spanning the gap. The length of the CDR3 is 14 residues. Germline CDR1 and CDR2: MNHEY and SMNVEV (reference sequence). The CDR3 here is CASSLHTKNTEAFF. CDR3 sequence (DNA): TGTGCCAGCAGTCTGCATACTAAAAACACTGAAGCTTTCTTT.

This clonotype showed up many times. V usage is TRBV5-1 and J usage is TRBJ1-1, with 9 positions matching TRBD1. Germline CDR1 SGHRS, CDR2 YFSETQ. The V segment lost 3 bases and the J segment 6 bases; nucleotides outside the gene matches: 9. The CDR3 covers 15 residues. CDR3 nucleotide sequence: TGCGCCAGCAGCTCCGCCCGGTGGACAGGGGCTGAAGCTTTCTTT. This encodes CASSSARWTGAEAFF.

This clonotype was counted many times. The chain uses TRBV29-1 and TRBJ1-5; D is uncertain. The CDR3 runs 12 residues. Trimming removed 7 bases from V and 0 bases from J, with 7 bases in between. The V gene's germline CDR1 is SQVTM and CDR2 ANQGSEA. This CDR3 is CSATFSNQPQHF. The DNA of the CDR3 is TGCAGCGCAACATTTAGCAATCAGCCCCAGCATTTT.

This clonotype has ten or more counts. The chain employs TRBV15 and TRBJ1-1; a weak D match, TRBD1 (5 bases). Germline CDR1 LNHNV, CDR2 YYDKDF (reference sequence). V lost 1 base, J lost 5 bases, and 11 bases lay in between. CDR3 length: 14 amino acids. CDR3: CATSRGDWGTEAFF. For the CDR3, the DNA is TGTGCCACCAGCAGAGGTGATTGGGGGACTGAAGCTTTCTTT. Looking up the rest from reference TRBV15 and TRBJ1-1 gives the full variable domain: DAMVIQNPRYQVTQFGKPVTLSCSQTLNHNVMYWYQQKSSQAPKLLFHYYDKDFNNEADTPDNFQSRRPNTSFCFLDIRSPGLGDTAMYLCATSRGDWGTEAFFGQGTRLTVV.